The 8 T cell receptor beta chains below all came from one sample that was sequenced in a study of blood T cell repertoires in COVID-19. Generated by immunoSEQ multiplex PCR, the TCRdb table keeps only in-frame clones and is missing some. The profile covers about 170,000 clones, with approximately 86% appearing a single time and approximately 7.6% taken by the ten largest. The sample was peripheral blood. All receptors come from a woman older than 75 with COVID-19, enrolled during active disease.

J is TRBJ1-6 and V is TRBV7-2; TRBD1 aligns across 7 bases. J lost 10 bases, V lost 1 base, and 10 bases had no gene match. This CDR3 is built from 16 residues. From germline, CDR1 is SGHTA and CDR2 FQGNSA. CDR3 coding DNA: TGTGCCAGCAGCTTAGGTCGGCCCGGGACAGTATCACCCCTCCACTTT. Amino acids: CASSLGRPGTVSPLHF.

This chain uses TRBV20-1 with TRBJ2-5, with TRBD2 as a possible D gene (5 bases). The germline CDR1 and CDR2 sequences are DFQATT and SNEGSKA (reference sequence). V lost 3 bases, J lost 7 bases, and 18 bases lay in between. The CDR3 consists of 14 residues. The DNA for the CDR3 is TGCAGTGCTAGTCAGAGGCCCGCAGGAGGGACCCAGTACTTC. Translating gives CSASQRPAGGTQYF.

The chain recombines TRBV6-5 with TRBJ2-7; D is perhaps TRBD2 (7 bases). The CDR3 length is 13 residues. The germline V and J ends were trimmed by 5 bases and 4 bases, with 12 bases remaining between them. The germline gives CDR1 MNHEY, CDR2 SVGAGI. CDR3 sequence: CASSRGGGYEQYF. DNA for the CDR3: TGTGCCAGCAGTAGGGGGGGTGGATACGAGCAGTACTTC.

This clone has only one observation. V gene TRBV29-1 combines with J gene TRBJ1-1, with TRBD1 as a possible D gene (5 bases). Trimming removed 4 bases at V and 1 base at J, with 10 bases between. In germline, CDR1 is SQVTM, CDR2 ANQGSEA. This CDR3 is built from 13 residues. The CDR3 is CSVGTTANTEAFF. CDR3 bases: TGCAGCGTTGGGACGACAGCGAACACTGAAGCTTTCTTT.

The V gene is TRBV6-5, the J gene TRBJ2-1, with a tentative D call TRBD2 (5 bases). Germline CDR1 reads MNHEY; CDR2 reads SVGAGI. This CDR3 region has 15 residues. Deletions cut 7 bases from V and 5 bases from J, with 18 bases between. This chain's CDR3 is CASNSHTPADNEQFF. CDR3 coding DNA: TGTGCCAGCAACAGCCACACCCCAGCGGACAATGAGCAGTTCTTC.

The CDR3 bases are TGTGCCAGCAGTCTCAGATCCTATGGCTACACCTTC. Protein: CASSLRSYGYTF. The chain has TRBV6-2 or TRBV6-3 and TRBJ1-2, with D unresolved. The CDR3 runs to 12 residues. From germline, CDR1 is MNHEY and CDR2 SVGEGT. V was trimmed by 5 bases and J by 4 bases, leaving 8 bases between them.

This chain links TRBV19 with TRBJ1-1; a weak D match, TRBD1 (5 bases). Trimming cost V 0 bases and J 11 bases, with 19 bases left between them. The CDR3 length is 15 residues. Looked up from germline, CDR1 is LNHDA and CDR2 is SQIVND (reference sequence). CDR3 sequence: CASSIDPGRQGGAFF. Written as DNA, the CDR3 is TGTGCCAGTAGTATAGACCCCGGGCGGCAGGGAGGTGCTTTCTTT.

The sample holds one count of this clone. V and J are TRBV18 and TRBJ2-7, with a possible D match to TRBD2 (5 bases). Germline CDR1 is KGHSH and CDR2 is LQKENI. Trimming removed 2 bases from V and 5 bases from J, with 13 bases in between. There are 14 residues in the CDR3. The DNA for the CDR3 is TGTGCCAGCTCACCAGAGGGAATTATCCACGAGCAGTACTTC. It encodes CASSPEGIIHEQYF. Complete variable domain (other parts from reference TRBV18 and TRBJ2-7): NAGVMQNPRHLVRRRGQEARLRCSPMKGHSHVYWYRQLPEEGLKFMVYLQKENIIDESGMPKERFSAEFPKEGPSILRIQQVVRGDSAAYFCASSPEGIIHEQYFGPGTRLTVT.